The 19 T cell receptor beta chains below all came from one sample that was sequenced in a study of blood T cell repertoires in COVID-19 (TCRdb year 2020). The library was obtained by the immunoSEQ multiplex PCR assay. This immuneACCESS table, as held by TCRdb, lists in-frame sequences with V and J called but not all clones. Of the missing ones, under half trace to an unresolved V gene in checked studies; the others have no known cause. The sample profile shows roughly 200,000 clones; 90% of them were found once. 0.5% to 0.75% of the sample lies in the top ten. The sequenced sample was peripheral blood. These receptors all stem from a man aged 50-59 years with acute or convalescent COVID-19.

The V gene is TRBV19, the J gene TRBJ1-6; TRBD1 aligns across 11 bases. V dropped 7 bases and J dropped 4; count of bases not matched to a gene: 6. In germline, CDR1 is LNHDA, CDR2 SQIVND (reference sequence). The CDR3 contains 16 residues. The CDR3 loop is CASTAGTGGYNSPLHF. The DNA of the CDR3 is TGTGCCAGTACCGCCGGGACAGGGGGTTATAATTCACCCCTCCACTTT.

V gene TRBV3-1 (or the pseudogene TRBV3-2) combines with J gene TRBJ2-5, with 11 bases matching TRBD2. In germline, CDR1 is LGHDT, CDR2 YNNKEL (reference sequence). The CDR3 length is 16 residues. Trimming at V came to 4 bases and at J to 1 base, leaving 5 bases not matched to a gene. CDR3 region: CASSLTGTSGQETQYF. The DNA of the CDR3 is TGTGCCAGCAGCCTCACCGGGACTAGCGGCCAAGAGACCCAGTACTTC.

V is TRBV4-1 and J is TRBJ2-7; 8 nucleotides line up with TRBD1. Trimming cost V 4 bases and J 1 base; bases outside gene matches: 3. Germline CDR1 MGHRA, CDR2 YSYEKL. The CDR3 has 14 residues. As DNA, the CDR3 is TGCGCCAGCAGCCGGGACAGGTTTTCCTACGAGCAGTACGTC. This encodes CASSRDRFSYEQYV.

The V gene is TRBV7-9, the J gene TRBJ2-7; possibly TRBD1 for D (5 bases). The ends were cut back, 1 base at V and 9 bases at J, with 10 bases in the middle. CDR3 length: 12 residues. CDR1 SEHNR and CDR2 FQNEAQ come from the germline V gene (reference sequence). The CDR3 reads CASSLGFGAQYV. CDR3 DNA: TGTGCCAGCAGCTTAGGCTTTGGGGCGCAGTACGTC.

The rearrangement uses TRBV9 and TRBJ2-1, with a tentative D call TRBD2 (5 bases). The germline gives CDR1 SGDLS, CDR2 YYNGEE. This CDR3 is 16 amino acids long. V lost 0 bases and J 0 bases, leaving 10 bases between the germline ends. CDR3: CASSVDEGLSYNEQFF. CDR3 DNA sequence: TGTGCCAGCAGCGTAGATGAGGGCCTCTCCTACAATGAGCAGTTCTTC. Combining the CDR3 with reference TRBV9 and TRBJ2-1 gives the whole variable domain DSGVTQTPKHLITATGQRVTLRCSPRSGDLSVYWYQQSLDQGLQFLIQYYNGEERAKGNILERFSAQQFPDLHSELNLSSLELGDSALYFCASSVDEGLSYNEQFFGPGTRLTVL.

V gene TRBV9 combines with J gene TRBJ2-7; TRBD2 matches 9 bases. The CDR3 runs 13 residues. Trimming cost V 2 bases and J 7 bases; bases outside gene matches: 4. Germline CDR1 SGDLS, CDR2 YYNGEE. The CDR3: CASSVGLAGEQYF. DNA of the CDR3: TGTGCCAGCAGCGTGGGACTAGCAGGAGAGCAGTACTTC.

The rearrangement uses TRBV5-1 and TRBJ2-2; 13 nucleotides line up with TRBD2. The CDR3 consists of 16 residues. Unmatched junction bases numbered 5, after V lost 4 bases and J lost 5 bases. CDR1 SGHRS and CDR2 YFSETQ come from the germline V gene. This chain's CDR3 is CASSAPGLAGTGELFF. CDR3 nucleotides: TGCGCCAGCAGCGCCCCGGGACTAGCGGGAACCGGGGAGCTGTTTTTT. The whole variable domain, remainder taken from reference TRBV5-1 and TRBJ2-2, is KAGVTQTPRYLIKTRGQQVTLSCSPISGHRSVSWYQQTPGQGLQFLFEYFSETQRNKGNFPGRFSGRQFSNSRSEMNVSTLELGDSALYLCASSAPGLAGTGELFFGEGSRLTVL.

The chain employs TRBV13 and TRBJ1-1, with 12 bases aligning to TRBD1. From germline, CDR1 is PRHDT and CDR2 FYEKMQ (reference sequence). This CDR3 is 17 amino acids long. V lost 6 bases to trimming and J lost 3 bases; unmatched junction nucleotides: 11. CDR3 bases: TGTGCCAGCAGGGACCGGGACAGGGGGCCCCTGGACACTGAAGCTTTCTTT. Translation gives CASRDRDRGPLDTEAFF.

This clone was found a few times. The sample holds other DNA sequences that translate to the same CDR3. CDR3 in DNA: TGTGCCAGCAGTGAACAGGGATCCACTGAAGCTTTCTTT. Its translation is CASSEQGSTEAFF. V gene TRBV6-1 combines with J gene TRBJ1-1; a possible D gene is TRBD1 (5 bases). The CDR3 is 13 residues long. Germline V gene data show CDR1 as MNHNS and CDR2 as SASEGT. The V end was cut by 2 bases, the J end by 4 bases, with 8 bases between.

This clone came up a few times. CDR3 nucleotides: TGCAGCGTTGAGGCCAGCACTGAAGCTTTCTTT. Protein: CSVEASTEAFF. The V call is TRBV29-1, the J call TRBJ1-1; no firm D call. The CDR3 extends over 11 amino acids. Germline lookup yields CDR1 SQVTM and CDR2 ANQGSEA. V lost 3 bases and J lost 4, with 6 bases in between.

The J gene is TRBJ2-7, the V gene TRBV28, with D tentatively TRBD1 (5 bases). The CDR3 is 14 amino acids. Germline loops: CDR1 MDHEN, CDR2 SYDVKM. The ends were cut back, 1 base at V and 2 bases at J, with 9 bases in the middle. The CDR3 DNA reads TGTGCCAGCAGTTTATCCGGACAAGCCTACGAGCAGTACGTC. Amino acids: CASSLSGQAYEQYV.

About this clone: An end of the junction does not agree with germline; a read error may underlie this. The CDR3 loop is CSVDLGTGSVFF. CDR3 sequence (DNA): TGCAGCGTTGATTTAGGGACAGGGTCGGTTTTTTTT. The V call is TRBV29-1, the J call TRBJ1-5; 9 nucleotides match TRBD1. Germline-derived CDR1 and CDR2 are SQVTM and ANQGSEA. This CDR3 contains 12 residues.

The chain is built from TRBV19 and TRBJ2-2; D possibly corresponds to TRBD2 (5 bases). V lost 3 bases to trimming and J lost 4 bases, with 9 bases between them. There are 14 residues in the CDR3. In germline, CDR1 is LNHDA, CDR2 SQIVND (reference sequence). The CDR3 reads CASSITGVTGELFF. The CDR3 DNA reads TGTGCCAGTAGTATCACCGGGGTCACCGGGGAGCTGTTTTTT.

J is TRBJ1-1 and V is TRBV19; tentatively, D is TRBD1 (6 bases). V lost 3 bases and J 6 bases, leaving 11 bases between the germline ends. Germline CDR1 and CDR2: LNHDA and SQIVND (reference sequence). The CDR3 loop spans 13 amino acids. DNA of the CDR3: TGTGCCAGTAGTATTTCGGCAGGGGCTGAAGCTTTCTTT. It translates to CASSISAGAEAFF.

The chain has TRBV27 and TRBJ1-1; D ambiguous. The CDR3 has 14 residues. CDR1 is MNHEY and CDR2 is SMNVEV in the germline V gene (reference sequence). The ends were cut back, 7 bases at V and 1 base at J, with 13 bases in the middle. The CDR3 spells CASTSIVRNTEAFF. The CDR3 DNA reads as TGTGCCAGCACAAGCATTGTAAGGAACACTGAAGCTTTCTTT.

The chain combines TRBV6-5 with TRBJ1-6, with 10 positions matching TRBD1. Trimming took 6 bases from V and 10 from J; bases not matched to a gene: 9. Germline lookup yields CDR1 MNHEY and CDR2 SVGAGI. CDR3 length equals 15 residues. DNA for the CDR3: TGTGCCAGCAGCATGGACAGGGGGTCGCCGTCACCCCTCCACTTT. It encodes CASSMDRGSPSPLHF.

V is TRBV6-5 and J is TRBJ2-5, with D unresolved. V was clipped by 4 bases and J by 0 bases, with 15 bases between them. Per the germline V gene, CDR1 is MNHEY and CDR2 is SVGAGI. There are 16 residues in the CDR3. CDR3 nucleotide sequence: TGTGCCAGCAGTTGCAGACTGATCTTGTACCAAGAGACCCAGTACTTC. This sequence encodes CASSCRLILYQETQYF.

This sequence joins TRBV5-1 and TRBJ2-1; 14 nucleotides match TRBD2. Germline loops: CDR1 SGHRS, CDR2 YFSETQ. J gave up 8 bases and V 3 bases, and 4 bases lay outside the gene matches. The CDR3 covers 15 residues. CDR3 protein: CASSWGTSGRDEQFF. CDR3 coding DNA: TGCGCCAGCAGCTGGGGGACTAGCGGGAGAGATGAGCAGTTCTTC. Based on the CDR3 plus reference TRBV5-1 and TRBJ2-1, the full variable domain is KAGVTQTPRYLIKTRGQQVTLSCSPISGHRSVSWYQQTPGQGLQFLFEYFSETQRNKGNFPGRFSGRQFSNSRSEMNVSTLELGDSALYLCASSWGTSGRDEQFFGPGTRLTVL.

The gene calls are TRBV5-4 and TRBJ2-7, with 12 bases that match TRBD2. The CDR3 length is 16 residues. Germline CDR1 and CDR2: SGHNT and YYREEE (reference sequence). Losses at the gene ends were 4 bases for V and 2 bases for J; bases not matched to a gene: 7. In DNA, the CDR3 is TGTGCCAGCAGCCTCTGGACTAGCGGGGTTACCTACGAGCAGTACTTC. Its translation is CASSLWTSGVTYEQYF.